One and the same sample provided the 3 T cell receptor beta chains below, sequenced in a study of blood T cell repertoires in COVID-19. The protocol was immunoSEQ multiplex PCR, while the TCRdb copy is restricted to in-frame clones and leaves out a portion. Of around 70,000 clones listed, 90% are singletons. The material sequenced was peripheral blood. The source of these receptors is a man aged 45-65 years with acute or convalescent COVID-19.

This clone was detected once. As DNA, the CDR3 is TGTGCCAGCTCACGACAGGGGAATAGCAATCAGCCCCAGCATTTT. Its translation is CASSRQGNSNQPQHF. The chain carries TRBV18 and TRBJ1-5; 8 nucleotides match TRBD1. The CDR3 consists of 15 residues. The ends lost 4 bases at V and 0 bases at J; junction bases unmatched: 2. Germline values: CDR1 KGHSH, CDR2 LQKENI.

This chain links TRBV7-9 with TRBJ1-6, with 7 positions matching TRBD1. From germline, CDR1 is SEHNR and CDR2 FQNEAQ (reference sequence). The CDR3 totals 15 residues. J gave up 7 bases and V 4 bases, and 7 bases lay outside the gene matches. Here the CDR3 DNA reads TGTGCCAGCAGCTCCGGGGACAGATCGAATTCACCCCTCCACTTT. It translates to CASSSGDRSNSPLHF.

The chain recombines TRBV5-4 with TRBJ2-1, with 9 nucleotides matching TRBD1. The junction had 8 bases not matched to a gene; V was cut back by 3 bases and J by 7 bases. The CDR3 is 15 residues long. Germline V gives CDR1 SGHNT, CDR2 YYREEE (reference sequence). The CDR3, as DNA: TGTGCCAGCAGCTCGACCGGGACAGGGTCTAATGAGCAGTTCTTC. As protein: CASSSTGTGSNEQFF.